This T cell receptor (beta chain) was recovered during a study of blood T cell repertoires in COVID-19. The CDR3 has 13 amino acids. With 5 bases removed from V and 11 bases from J, the gap between germline ends came to 16 bases. Profiling relied on immunoSEQ multiplex PCR, and the TCRdb table lists in-frame clones only, not all of them. The repertoire holds about 150,000 clones, with 75% to 90% as singletons. Material: peripheral blood. V is TRBV12-3 or TRBV12-4 and J is TRBJ2-4; a possible D gene is TRBD2 (7 bases). This TCR was sampled from a man aged 18 to 29 with COVID-19, enrolled during active disease. The CDR3 here is CASSPRGARVQYF. CDR3 DNA sequence: TGTGCCAGCAGTCCCCGGGGGGCGAGGGTTCAGTACTTC.